This entry lists 8 T cell receptor beta chains sequenced from one sample in a study of CD8 T cells in Susac syndrome. An amount of RNA that ranged from about 0.45 to 1 ug was reverse transcribed with random hexamers. One entry per CDR3 protein, called by TCRdb with MiXCR from the immunoSEQ multiplex PCR reads. Of some 99,000 distinct CDR3 sequences listed, about 96% are singletons. Sequenced sample: CD4+ T cells from PBMCs. The origin of the receptors is a human donor in good health.

The chain employs TRBV7-9 and TRBJ1-5; D is unclear. This CDR3 comprises 12 residues. Trimming removed 3 bases from V and 5 bases from J, with 5 bases in between. Per the germline V gene, CDR1 is SEHNR and CDR2 is FQNEAQ (reference sequence). CDR3 coding DNA: TGTGCCAGCAGCTTGGGCGATCAGCCCCAGCATTTT. It codes for CASSLGDQPQHF.

This chain joins TRBV4-2 and TRBJ2-3, with 7 positions matching TRBD2. Germline V CDR1 and CDR2: LGHNA, YNFKEQ. This CDR3 is built from 17 residues. Trimming removed 1 base from V and 7 bases from J; junction bases left unmatched: 14. The DNA of the CDR3 is TGTGCCAGCAGCCAAGCTGGGACTAACACTCGAGGGAATACGCAGTATTTT. This codes for CASSQAGTNTRGNTQYF.

The DNA of the CDR3 is TGTGCCAGCAGTTCGACAGGGGTTCACGAGCAGTACTTC. Its protein is CASSSTGVHEQYF. The J gene is TRBJ2-7, the V gene TRBV7-9, with 8 bases that match TRBD1. The V gene's germline CDR1 is SEHNR and CDR2 FQNEAQ (reference sequence). V gave up 6 bases and J gave up 5 bases; unmatched junction bases: 6. The CDR3 covers 13 residues.

The chain employs TRBV7-9 and TRBJ2-3, with TRBD2 matching over 8 bases. Germline CDR1 is SEHNR and CDR2 is FQNEAQ (reference sequence). The CDR3 spans 15 residues. The V segment lost 5 bases and the J segment 6 bases; nucleotides outside the gene matches: 10. CDR3 coding DNA: TGTGCCAGCAGCGCCCAGGGAGCGGGGGCTGATACGCAGTATTTT. Its protein is CASSAQGAGADTQYF.

The chain uses TRBV3-1 and TRBJ2-4; 10 bases align to TRBD2. The V segment lost 2 bases and the J segment 0 bases; nucleotides outside the gene matches: 4. Germline values: CDR1 LGHDT, CDR2 YNNKEL (reference sequence). CDR3 length: 17 amino acids. The CDR3 loop is CASSQNLAGVAKNIQYF. As DNA, the CDR3 is TGTGCCAGCAGCCAAAATCTAGCGGGAGTAGCCAAAAACATTCAGTACTTC.

The chain carries TRBV7-2 and TRBJ2-3; 9 nucleotides agree with TRBD2. Germline V gene data show CDR1 as SGHTA and CDR2 as FQGNSA. J was trimmed by 7 bases and V by 0 bases; bases with no gene match: 11. This CDR3 spans 17 amino acids. Here the CDR3 DNA reads TGTGCCAGCAGCTTAGCACTCGGGTTAGCGGGGGCTCATACGCAGTATTTT. Translation: CASSLALGLAGAHTQYF.

CDR3 nucleotide sequence: TGCGCCAGCAGCCAAGGTGCAGTTAGATCTGGGGCCAACGTCCTGACTTTC. Encoded protein: CASSQGAVRSGANVLTF. The chain is built from TRBV4-3 and TRBJ2-6, with unresolved D. In germline, CDR1 is LGHNA, CDR2 YSLEER. The germline V and J ends were trimmed by 1 base and 1 base, with 11 bases remaining between them. The CDR3 spans 17 residues.

The J gene is TRBJ2-4, the V gene TRBV6-2 or TRBV6-3, with 9 positions matching TRBD1. The CDR3 runs to 14 residues. Germline CDR1 is MNHEY and CDR2 is SVGEGT. Trimming cost V 6 bases and J 6 bases; bases outside gene matches: 6. CDR3 protein: CASSPDRGLNIQYF. DNA of the CDR3: TGTGCCAGCAGCCCCGACAGGGGGTTAAACATTCAGTACTTC.